Below, one T cell receptor (beta chain) is given with its context. Its antigen remains undetermined. Per-base qualities were not stored, and no clone one base away is much larger. The sample comes from a study of blood T cells in healthy people across ages (dated by TCRdb to about 2015). A note on the overall study: In model experiments, template switching captured about one uniquely barcoded TCR beta cDNA molecule for every two T cells. Using deep sequencing normalized with unique cDNA molecular identifiers, the study measured how TCR beta repertoire diversity changes with age. The donors were split into four age groups: young (average 16 years), middle-aged (39), aged (approximately 59) and long-lived (under 90). Using the same blood draw, the study looked at two additional independent replicas of 1 million unique cDNA reads for two donors, one aged 18 to 30 and the other aged 80 or older. Results and caveats for the whole study, not just this receptor: The percentage of naive T cells measured by flow cytometry correlated strongly with observed TCR beta diversity. Compared with the aged group, the long-lived group had more naive CD4+ T cells, fewer expanded clones and increased TCR diversity, suggesting age selection. Estimates of total diversity based on one million sequenced T cells were regarded as lower bounds and as underestimates. Donor CMV infection status was unknown, potentially confounding age-related changes in expanded clonotypes. As age increased, observed TCR beta diversity per million T cells dropped in a roughly linear way, and a significant reduction was already evident by age 40. Because profiling used bulk unsorted PBMCs, naive and antigen-experienced compartments could not be compared conclusively.

Preparation of the library involved 5' RACE. Sequencing relied on an Illumina HiSeq 2500. A second about 7 to 12 cycle PCR used a sample-barcoded 5' primer and a J-beta primer mix. A unique molecular identifier was introduced onto each TCR beta cDNA molecule by a template-switch 5' adaptor carrying 12 random nucleotides. Each sample yielded at least 2.5 million CDR3-containing paired-end reads. First-strand cDNA synthesis was performed from all RNA using the Mint cDNA synthesis kit, with priming by a TRBC-specific oligonucleotide. Following uracil-DNA glycosylase treatment, all cDNA underwent a first 18-cycle PCR with the universal primers M1SS and BC2_uni_R. The paper's processing steps were these. Normalization of each sample was performed by random selection of 1 million high-quality reads, each carrying a distinct molecular identifier. Reads sharing molecular identifiers were discarded rather than binned into consensus sequences. MiTCR, run with a Q25 quality threshold and the strictest error-elimination algorithm, handled CDR3 identification, clonotype clustering and error correction. A nonparametric unseen species model with Euler transformation was used to estimate a lower bound on total TCR beta diversity. TCRdb applied fastp at Q25 and MiXCR to the public reads, then kept only in-frame beta chains. Every distinct CDR3 protein forms one entry, paired with its most common genes and DNA. TCRdb, rather than the study authors, made the V and J calls. This sample gives about 570,000 distinct CDR3 sequences in total; roughly a quarter of them show up just once. The ten largest clones take up approximately 3.3% of the sample.

From a lookup of the germline V gene, CDR1 and CDR2 are SGDLS and YYNGEE. A distance of 17 bases separates the germline ends of V and J, which lose 2 bases and 2 bases respectively. The CDR3 covers 16 residues, taking in both the cysteine and the phenylalanine. Only the CDR3 portion is preserved as DNA: 48 bases, with reading frame beginning at the first base. Donors were under 40 systemically healthy Caucasian individuals from Russia aged about 6 to 100 years. Each donor gave around 9.8 milliliters of peripheral blood, collected into EDTA-treated Vacutainer tubes. Ficoll-Paque density-gradient centrifugation was used to isolate PBMCs, with at least 7 million per sample. Total RNA was extracted from PBMCs with Trizol reagent, with at least 5 micrograms obtained per sample. For every donor, flow cytometry on a PBMC aliquot measured the percentage of naive CD45RAhigh/CD27high T cells. The sample was also reused in another study, on T cells of mothers and their children. As the second study states: Nine systemically healthy Caucasian individuals, comprising three mothers and their six children, were included as donors. cDNA synthesis consumed the entire amount of extracted RNA, loaded at approximately 1.5 ug RNA in each 15 ul reaction. Sample barcodes and 2-4 random nucleotides were added via the M1S primer in the second PCR. Over 9.5 million TCR beta CDR3 reads were obtained for each mother, and approximately 2.9 million reads were obtained for each child. Thymic selection similarly shapes TCR recombination output in related and unrelated pairs, with minor effect from inherited differences. Normalized repertoire overlap was always slightly but never significantly higher in related than unrelated mother-child pairs. No persistent microchimeric T cell clones were detected, at a sensitivity of 80 to 100 clones per million clonotypes. To look for features that set related mother-child pairs apart from unrelated individuals, the researchers ran deep NGS to compare the TCR beta repertoires of mothers and children. Mothers averaged roughly 40 +/- 4 years of age and children averaged around 11 +/- 4 years. After adapters were ligated using NEBNext reagents, the libraries underwent 100+100 nt paired-end sequencing on an Illumina HiSeq 2000. To avoid cross-contamination, the mother libraries and the child libraries were prepared a month apart and sequenced in separate runs. Each donor had between about 450,000 and 2,200,000 distinct TCR beta clonotypes identified. Naive TCR beta clonotypes were estimated from low-frequency clonotypes matched to each donor's FACS-determined naive share, without sorting.

The sequenced material came from blood. The source is a boy aged 2 to 9 in good health. The sequence is built from TRBV9 and TRBJ2-7, with no D gene named confidently. The base sequence is TGTGCCAGCAGCGTGTACCCAGTGGGATTCCCCTACGAGCAGTACTTC. It translates to CASSVYPVGFPYEQYF.